This is a list of T cell receptor beta chains from one sample in a study of OX40 agonist ivuxolimab in advanced cancers. The method was immunoSEQ multiplex PCR; TCRdb's version includes in-frame clones alone and lacks a portion of them. The sample lists approximately 90,000 clones; roughly nine tenths were seen once. Source: CD4+ or CD8+ T cells sorted from blood, taken in a trial of the OX40 agonist ivuxolimab. These receptors came from an adult with an advanced solid tumor such as melanoma, head and neck, liver or kidney cancer. Both conserved end residues are part of each CDR3. Fields, in order: D gene, J gene, CDR3 length, clone size, V gene, CDR3 protein, CDR3 DNA. The D gene is left open where the match is weak. Clone size appears in some rows only: once, few, many, or a class for an expanded clone.

d_gene: TRBD2
j_gene: TRBJ2-1
len: 14
abundance: .
v_gene: TRBV6-1
CDR3aa: CASSERTRGREQFF
CDR3nt: TGTGCCAGCAGTGAAAGGACTAGAGGGAGGGAGCAGTTCTTC

d_gene: .
j_gene: TRBJ1-4
len: 13
abundance: .
v_gene: TRBV28
CDR3aa: CASRGPEWEKLFF
CDR3nt: TGTGCCAGCCGAGGGCCAGAATGGGAAAAACTGTTTTTT

d_gene: .
j_gene: TRBJ1-1
len: 12
abundance: few
v_gene: TRBV30
CDR3aa: CAWRKAGGEAFF
CDR3nt: TGTGCCTGGAGGAAGGCAGGCGGTGAAGCTTTCTTT

d_gene: .
j_gene: TRBJ2-7
len: 14
abundance: .
v_gene: TRBV15
CDR3aa: CATSRDHVAYEQYF
CDR3nt: TGTGCCACCAGCAGAGATCACGTTGCCTACGAGCAGTACTTC

d_gene: .
j_gene: TRBJ1-2
len: 15
abundance: .
v_gene: TRBV19
CDR3aa: CASSSRDIMGYGYTF
CDR3nt: TGTGCCAGTAGTTCCCGGGACATTATGGGCTATGGCTACACCTTC

d_gene: TRBD2
j_gene: TRBJ2-7
len: 14
abundance: .
v_gene: TRBV10-1
CDR3aa: CASSFGTSGSEQYF
CDR3nt: TGCGCCAGCTCATTCGGGACTAGCGGGTCCGAGCAGTACTTC

d_gene: .
j_gene: TRBJ2-1
len: 16
abundance: .
v_gene: TRBV7-8
CDR3aa: CASSLARWGLGNEQFF
CDR3nt: TGTGCCAGCAGCTTAGCGCGGTGGGGGCTAGGTAATGAGCAGTTCTTC

d_gene: .
j_gene: TRBJ1-3
len: 15
abundance: .
v_gene: TRBV19
CDR3aa: CASSNSVGSGNTIYF
CDR3nt: TGTGCCAGTAGCAACAGCGTGGGGTCCGGAAACACCATATATTTT

d_gene: .
j_gene: TRBJ2-2
len: 14
abundance: .
v_gene: TRBV11-2
CDR3aa: CASSLWENTGELFF
CDR3nt: TGTGCCAGCAGCTTATGGGAGAACACCGGGGAGCTGTTTTTT

d_gene: .
j_gene: TRBJ2-1
len: 14
abundance: .
v_gene: TRBV5-4
CDR3aa: CASSRESLRNEQFF
CDR3nt: TGTGCCAGCAGCCGCGAATCCCTTCGCAATGAGCAGTTCTTC

d_gene: .
j_gene: TRBJ2-5
len: 14
abundance: once
v_gene: TRBV18
CDR3aa: CASSPPPGTETQYF
CDR3nt: TGTGCCAGCTCACCACCTCCGGGTACGGAGACCCAGTACTTC

d_gene: TRBD1
j_gene: TRBJ1-5
len: 14
abundance: .
v_gene: TRBV19
CDR3aa: CASSTQGGNQPQHF
CDR3nt: TGTGCCAGTAGTACCCAGGGGGGAAATCAGCCCCAGCATTTT

d_gene: .
j_gene: TRBJ2-3
len: 13
abundance: .
v_gene: TRBV7-2
CDR3aa: CASSFQRTDTQYF
CDR3nt: TGTGCCAGCAGCTTCCAACGTACAGATACGCAGTATTTT

d_gene: .
j_gene: TRBJ2-7
len: 17
abundance: once
v_gene: TRBV10-3
CDR3aa: CAISETPGVGGRYEQYF
CDR3nt: TGTGCCATCAGTGAGACCCCCGGGGTGGGCGGACGCTACGAGCAGTACTTC

d_gene: .
j_gene: TRBJ1-1
len: 11
abundance: .
v_gene: TRBV5-4
CDR3aa: CASSRGTEAFF
CDR3nt: TGTGCCAGCAGCCGGGGGACTGAAGCTTTCTTT

d_gene: TRBD2
j_gene: TRBJ2-3
len: 16
abundance: once
v_gene: TRBV5-1
CDR3aa: CASSKGLAGETDTQYF
CDR3nt: TGCGCCAGCAGCAAAGGACTAGCGGGAGAAACAGATACGCAGTATTTT

d_gene: .
j_gene: TRBJ2-7
len: 15
abundance: .
v_gene: TRBV7-2
CDR3aa: CASSFSGTKSYEQYF
CDR3nt: TGTGCCAGCAGCTTTTCAGGAACAAAGAGTTACGAGCAGTACTTC